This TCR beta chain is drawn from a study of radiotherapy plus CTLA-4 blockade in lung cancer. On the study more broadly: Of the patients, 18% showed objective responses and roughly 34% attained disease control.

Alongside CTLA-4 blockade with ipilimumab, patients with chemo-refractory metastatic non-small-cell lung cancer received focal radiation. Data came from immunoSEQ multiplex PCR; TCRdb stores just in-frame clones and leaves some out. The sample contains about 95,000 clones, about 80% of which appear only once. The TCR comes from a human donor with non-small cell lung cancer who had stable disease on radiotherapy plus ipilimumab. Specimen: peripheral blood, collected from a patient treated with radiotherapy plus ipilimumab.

CDR3 bases: TGTGCCAGTAGTCCAACAGGGGTCATGAACACTGAAGCTTTCTTT. It codes for CASSPTGVMNTEAFF. The chain links TRBV19 to TRBJ1-1, with 7 bases fitting TRBD1. Germline CDR1 reads LNHDA; CDR2 reads SQIVND (reference sequence). CDR3 length equals 15 residues. V shed 5 bases, J shed 0 bases, and the junction held 6 bases outside the gene matches.